Below are 25 T cell receptor beta chains sequenced from a single sample in a study of cytotoxic CD8 clonotypes in ibrutinib-treated CLL. Some clones are missing from TCRdb's copy, which holds only in-frame ones; the method was immunoSEQ multiplex PCR. The table shows approximately 330,000 clones, with roughly 85% occurring only once. The source was PBMCs, collected before ibrutinib treatment. The source of these receptors is a human donor with chronic lymphocytic leukemia.

V and J are TRBV27 and TRBJ2-5; the D is unclear. Between the trimmed V and J ends, which lost 0 bases and 1 base, there was a span of 3 bases. There are 13 residues in the CDR3. Germline V gene sequence: CDR1 MNHEY, CDR2 SMNVEV (reference sequence). The CDR3 DNA reads TGTGCCAGCAGTTTATCGACCCAAGAGACCCAGTACTTC. It yields the protein CASSLSTQETQYF.

This chain uses TRBV10-3 with TRBJ2-1, with 12 bases that match TRBD2. CDR1 is ENHRY, CDR2 SYGVKD, per germline. The CDR3 runs 15 residues. The J segment lost 2 bases and the V segment lost 5 bases, leaving 1 base of the junction unmatched. Here the CDR3 DNA reads TGTGCCATCAGTCTAGCGGGAGGGACCTACAATGAGCAGTTCTTC. Translating it yields CAISLAGGTYNEQFF.

This sequence joins TRBV30 and TRBJ2-2, with 8 positions matching TRBD1. The germline CDR1 and CDR2 sequences are GTSNPN and SVGIG (reference sequence). V shed 3 bases and J 3 bases; nucleotides not matched to a gene: 9. The CDR3 totals 16 residues. As DNA, the CDR3 is TGTGCCTGGAGCGCGAAGAACAGGGGGTACACCGGGGAGCTGTTTTTT. Encoded protein: CAWSAKNRGYTGELFF.

This chain links TRBV10-1 with TRBJ2-1; 7 nucleotides align to TRBD2. The CDR3 spans 16 residues. The V segment lost 2 bases and the J segment 4 bases; nucleotides outside the gene matches: 8. Germline V gene lookup returns CDR1 WNHNN and CDR2 SYGVQD (reference sequence). The CDR3 DNA is TGCGCCAGCAGTGAGCTCGGAGCGGGGTCATACAATGAGCAGTTCTTC. Translated, it gives CASSELGAGSYNEQFF.

Points on this clone: Being one base from a much bigger clone, this may be a read error. The chain employs TRBV7-9 and TRBJ1-1; no clear D. V was cut by 8 bases and J by 3 bases, with 4 bases left in between. Per germline, CDR1 SEHNR and CDR2 FQNEAQ (reference sequence). CDR3 size: 10 residues. CDR3 sequence reads: CASRDTEAFF. Written as DNA, the CDR3 is TGTGCCAGCCGGGACACTGAAGCTTTCTTT.

V and J are TRBV28 and TRBJ1-5; no clear D. Germline lookup yields CDR1 MDHEN and CDR2 SYDVKM. CDR3 length: 14 amino acids. The ends were cut back, 5 bases at V and 9 bases at J, with 17 bases in the middle. This chain's CDR3 is CASSPQGRLVPQHF. The CDR3 nucleotides are TGTGCCAGCAGTCCCCAAGGGAGGTTGGTGCCCCAGCATTTT.

This sequence joins TRBV19 and TRBJ2-5; D possibly matches TRBD1 or TRBD2 (5 bases each). V was cut by 5 bases and J by 6 bases, with 16 bases left in between. The germline CDR1 and CDR2 sequences are LNHDA and SQIVND (reference sequence). The CDR3 is 14 amino acids. CDR3 sequence (DNA): TGTGCCAGTAGTTCCCAACAGGCCGGGAAGACCCAGTACTTC. Protein sequence: CASSSQQAGKTQYF.

The chain links TRBV11-2 to TRBJ2-5, with 8 bases fitting TRBD1. The junction had 6 bases not matched to a gene; V was cut back by 5 bases and J by 4 bases. The germline gives CDR1 SGHAT, CDR2 FQNNGV. The CDR3 length is 14 residues. This CDR3 is CASSPQTGGETQYF. CDR3 coding DNA: TGTGCCAGCAGCCCCCAAACAGGGGGAGAGACCCAGTACTTC.

This rearrangement joins TRBV30 to TRBJ1-5; 7 positions match TRBD1. The V gene's germline CDR1 is GTSNPN and CDR2 SVGIG (reference sequence). Trimming cost V 4 bases and J 0 bases; bases outside gene matches: 9. The CDR3 has 16 amino acids. The CDR3 here is CAWTDGQAYSNQPQHF. As DNA, the CDR3 is TGTGCCTGGACCGATGGACAGGCATATAGCAATCAGCCCCAGCATTTT. Drawing the rest from reference TRBV30 and TRBJ1-5, the complete variable domain is SQTIHQWPATLVQPVGSPLSLECTVEGTSNPNLYWYRQAAGRGLQLLFYSVGIGQISSEVPQNLSASRPQDRQFILSSKKLLLSDSGFYLCAWTDGQAYSNQPQHFGDGTRLSIL.

This chain links TRBV7-9 with TRBJ1-2; perhaps TRBD1 as D (6 bases). CDR1 and CDR2 (germline): SEHNR, FQNEAQ (reference sequence). Trimming pared 2 bases from V and 6 bases from J, leaving 16 bases between. This CDR3 is built from 15 residues. The CDR3, as DNA: TGTGCCAGCAGCTTAACAGGGACCCGCGGAGATGGCTACACCTTC. Translation: CASSLTGTRGDGYTF.

This clone was counted a single time. The gene calls are TRBV2 and TRBJ2-7, with D unresolved. This CDR3 is built from 14 residues. V was trimmed by 2 bases and J by 0 bases, leaving 8 bases between them. The germline gives CDR1 SNHLY, CDR2 FYNNEI. CDR3 residues: CASSEYGPSYEQYF. The CDR3 DNA is TGTGCCAGCAGTGAATATGGCCCCTCCTACGAGCAGTACTTC. Complete variable domain (other parts from reference TRBV2 and TRBJ2-7): EPEVTQTPSHQVTQMGQEVILRCVPISNHLYFYWYRQILGQKVEFLVSFYNNEISEKSEIFDDQFSVERPDGSNFTLKIRSTKLEDSAMYFCASSEYGPSYEQYFGPGTRLTVT.

This chain links TRBV7-2 with TRBJ2-6; the match to TRBD1 covers 10 bases. With V trimmed by 4 bases and J by 0 bases, 6 bases remained unmatched. Per germline, CDR1 SGHTA and CDR2 FQGNSA. This CDR3 has 18 amino acids. CDR3 residues: CASSWDRGVSSGANVLTF. CDR3 in DNA: TGTGCCAGCAGCTGGGACAGGGGAGTAAGCTCTGGGGCCAACGTCCTGACTTTC. Full variable domain (outside the CDR3, taken from reference TRBV7-2 and TRBJ2-6): GAGVSQSPSNKVTEKGKDVELRCDPISGHTALYWYRQSLGQGLEFLIYFQGNSAPDKSGLPSDRFSAERTGGSVSTLTIQRTQQEDSAVYLCASSWDRGVSSGANVLTFGAGSRLTVL.

V usage is TRBV7-8 and J usage is TRBJ2-5, with TRBD2 identical over 11 bases. The CDR3 has 15 residues. V lost 5 bases to trimming and J lost 5 bases; unmatched junction nucleotides: 7. Germline assignment: CDR1 SGHVS and CDR2 FQNEAQ. DNA for the CDR3: TGTGCCAGCAGCCCAAGGACTAGCGGGCGGGAGACCCAGTACTTC. This codes for CASSPRTSGRETQYF.

This clone was counted a single time. The chain has TRBV28 and TRBJ2-7, with no clear D. V was trimmed by 2 bases and J by 0 bases, leaving 8 bases between them. Germline assignment: CDR1 MDHEN and CDR2 SYDVKM. The CDR3 runs 14 residues. The CDR3 reads CASSLGQSSYEQYF. DNA of the CDR3: TGTGCCAGCAGTTTAGGCCAGAGCTCCTACGAGCAGTACTTC.

This chain uses TRBV7-4 with TRBJ1-2, with TRBD1 as a possible D gene (6 bases). Germline V gene data show CDR1 as SGHVT and CDR2 as SQSDAQ. V was shortened by 4 bases and J by 0 bases, with 15 bases between the two germline ends. This CDR3 is built from 16 residues. This CDR3 reads CASSSLWTESNYGYTF. CDR3 nucleotides: TGTGCCAGCAGCTCCCTATGGACAGAATCTAACTATGGCTACACCTTC.

This sequence joins TRBV5-6 and TRBJ2-3; 8 nucleotides line up with TRBD2. The V segment lost 4 bases and the J segment 1 base; nucleotides outside the gene matches: 5. Germline loops: CDR1 SGHDT, CDR2 YYEEEE. CDR3 length: 15 residues. CDR3 in amino acids: CASSGSGSGTDTQYF. CDR3 nucleotides: TGTGCCAGCAGCGGAAGCGGGAGCGGCACAGATACGCAGTATTTT.

The rearrangement links TRBV19 to TRBJ1-5; D call uncertain. V was trimmed by 5 bases and J by 0 bases, leaving 11 bases between them. The CDR3 length is 15 residues. Germline lookup yields CDR1 LNHDA and CDR2 SQIVND (reference sequence). The CDR3 sequence: CASSPRHYSNQPQHF. In DNA form, the CDR3 reads TGTGCCAGTAGTCCTCGACATTATAGCAATCAGCCCCAGCATTTT.

The genes are TRBV6-5 and TRBJ2-1; 10 nucleotides line up with TRBD2. Germline lookup yields CDR1 MNHEY and CDR2 SVGAGI. The CDR3 loop spans 13 amino acids. V gave up 6 bases and J gave up 8 bases; unmatched junction bases: 4. The chain's CDR3 is CASRASGSDEQFF. CDR3 in DNA: TGTGCCAGCAGAGCTAGCGGGAGTGATGAGCAGTTCTTC.

This clone was recorded only once. The chain employs TRBV5-6 and TRBJ2-7; no clear D gene. CDR3 length: 14 amino acids. CDR1 and CDR2 from the germline V gene are SGHDT and YYEEEE. V dropped 0 bases and J dropped 0 bases, with 7 bases sitting between them. The CDR3 sequence is CASSLVSFSYEQYF. The CDR3 DNA sequence: TGTGCCAGCAGCTTGGTTTCCTTCTCCTACGAGCAGTACTTC.

The gene calls are TRBV6-5 and TRBJ1-1, with D unclear. The V gene lost 4 bases and the J gene lost 1 base, with 7 bases spanning the gap. The germline V gene encodes CDR1 MNHEY and CDR2 SVGAGI. The CDR3 consists of 13 residues. The CDR3 spells CASSWEGNTEAFF. Written as DNA, the CDR3 is TGTGCCAGCAGTTGGGAGGGGAACACTGAAGCTTTCTTT.

The J gene is TRBJ2-5, the V gene TRBV18; D perhaps matches TRBD1 (5 bases). The germline V and J ends were trimmed by 3 bases and 3 bases, with 14 bases remaining between them. CDR1 is KGHSH and CDR2 is LQKENI in the germline V gene. This CDR3 contains 15 residues. CDR3 DNA: TGTGCCAGCTCACCTCATCCAGGGTCGGAAGAGACCCAGTACTTC. This encodes CASSPHPGSEETQYF. The variable domain in full, completed from reference TRBV18 and TRBJ2-5, reads NAGVMQNPRHLVRRRGQEARLRCSPMKGHSHVYWYRQLPEEGLKFMVYLQKENIIDESGMPKERFSAEFPKEGPSILRIQQVVRGDSAAYFCASSPHPGSEETQYFGPGTRLLVL.

V usage is TRBV4-2 and J usage is TRBJ2-5; D perhaps matches TRBD2 (6 bases). Trimming took off 4 bases at V and 1 base at J, with 16 bases between the two ends. Looked up from germline, CDR1 is LGHNA and CDR2 is YNFKEQ. The CDR3 loop spans 16 amino acids. The CDR3 nucleotides read TGTGCCAGCAGCCGAGCGGGCCGGGCTTCCCAAGAGACCCAGTACTTC. It specifies CASSRAGRASQETQYF.

The chain employs TRBV27 and TRBJ2-7; D might be TRBD1 (6 bases). Germline-derived CDR1 and CDR2 are MNHEY and SMNVEV (reference sequence). Trimming shortened V by 6 bases and J by 5 bases, and 17 bases separated the two germline ends. The CDR3 has 14 amino acids. Written as DNA, the CDR3 is TGTGCCAGCAGGGTCAACAGGGAGCGCCACGAGCAGTACTTC. Protein product: CASRVNRERHEQYF.

J is TRBJ2-5 and V is TRBV30; the D call may be TRBD1 or TRBD2 (5 bases each). The V gene lost 3 bases and the J gene lost 1 base, with 15 bases spanning the gap. Looked up from germline, CDR1 is GTSNPN and CDR2 is SVGIG (reference sequence). The CDR3 sequence is 15 residues long. CDR3 bases: TGTGCCTGGAGGTCGGGGCGGGCCTCCCAAGAGACCCAGTACTTC. Amino acids: CAWRSGRASQETQYF.

The V and J genes are TRBV10-3 and TRBJ2-7; 9 bases agree with TRBD2. With V trimmed by 1 base and J by 1 base, 5 bases remained unmatched. Germline V CDR1 and CDR2: ENHRY, SYGVKD. The CDR3 is made up of 16 amino acids. CDR3: CAISELASGVSYEQYF. In nucleotides, the CDR3 is TGTGCCATCAGTGAGTTGGCTAGCGGGGTTTCCTACGAGCAGTACTTC.